Below are 30 T cell receptor beta chains sequenced from a single sample in a study of OX40 agonist ivuxolimab in advanced cancers. Here immunoSEQ multiplex PCR was the method, and the copy in TCRdb shows in-frame clones only, minus some. The sample holds 20,000 or so clones, approximately 84% seen once. The input for sequencing was CD4+ or CD8+ T cells sorted from blood, taken in a trial of the OX40 agonist ivuxolimab. The receptors were gathered from an adult with an advanced solid tumor such as melanoma, head and neck, liver or kidney cancer.

This clone was seen a single time. The chain has TRBV5-1 and TRBJ2-2; 8 nucleotides match TRBD1. This CDR3 is 13 amino acids long. CDR1 is SGHRS, CDR2 YFSETQ, per germline. The V segment lost 9 bases and the J segment 7 bases; nucleotides outside the gene matches: 8. CDR3 region: CATKGTGLGELFF. The CDR3 DNA sequence: TGCGCCACCAAGGGGACAGGACTCGGGGAGCTGTTTTTT.

The chain is built from TRBV5-1 and TRBJ2-7; D may be TRBD1 (5 bases). Trimming removed 5 bases from V and 3 bases from J, with 9 bases in between. The length of the CDR3 is 12 residues. The germline V gene encodes CDR1 SGHRS and CDR2 YFSETQ. CDR3 residues: CASSGARYEQYF. The DNA for the CDR3 is TGCGCCAGCAGTGGGGCCCGCTACGAGCAGTACTTC.

The V and J genes are TRBV2 and TRBJ2-1; D not resolved. The CDR3 is made up of 15 amino acids. Germline CDR1 is SNHLY and CDR2 is FYNNEI. Trimming shortened V by 6 bases and J by 9 bases, and 21 bases separated the two germline ends. The CDR3 loop is CASRTHSVGTGEQFF. CDR3 sequence (DNA): TGTGCCAGCAGGACACACTCCGTGGGCACCGGTGAGCAGTTCTTC.

The chain joins TRBV6-5 to TRBJ1-3; maybe TRBD1 (5 bases). This CDR3 has 13 amino acids. Germline-derived CDR1 and CDR2 are MNHEY and SVGAGI. The V gene lost 7 bases and the J gene lost 4 bases, with 11 bases spanning the gap. The CDR3 DNA is TGTGCCAGCAAAGAGTGGGACGGAAACACCATATATTTT. This encodes CASKEWDGNTIYF.

This chain links TRBV28 with TRBJ1-4; D not resolved. Germline V gives CDR1 MDHEN, CDR2 SYDVKM. The V end lost 6 bases, the J end lost 4 bases, and 9 bases lay between the germline ends. The CDR3 runs to 13 residues. As DNA, the CDR3 is TGTGCCAGCAGGCCCAGCGGTAATGAAAAACTGTTTTTT. This codes for CASRPSGNEKLFF.

There are a few counts of this clone. This chain joins TRBV18 and TRBJ1-5, with 12 bases fitting TRBD1. V shed 2 bases and J 10 bases; nucleotides not matched to a gene: 6. The CDR3 length is 15 residues. From germline, CDR1 is KGHSH and CDR2 LQKENI. The CDR3 protein is CASSPGDRGLRPQHF. The CDR3 DNA reads as TGTGCCAGCTCACCAGGGGACAGGGGGCTTCGACCCCAGCATTTT. Supplemented by reference TRBV18 and TRBJ1-5, the full variable domain reads NAGVMQNPRHLVRRRGQEARLRCSPMKGHSHVYWYRQLPEEGLKFMVYLQKENIIDESGMPKERFSAEFPKEGPSILRIQQVVRGDSAAYFCASSPGDRGLRPQHFGDGTRLSIL.

The chain carries TRBV5-1 and TRBJ2-5; D possibly uses TRBD1 or TRBD2 (5 bases each). Germline CDR1 reads SGHRS; CDR2 reads YFSETQ. The CDR3 contains 13 residues. V lost 7 bases to trimming and J lost 5 bases, with 15 bases between them. Here the CDR3 DNA reads TGCGCCAGCTCCAGAGGGGAAGCGGAGACCCAGTACTTC. This sequence encodes CASSRGEAETQYF.

This clone has more than one count but fewer than ten. The gene calls are TRBV5-1 and TRBJ1-1; tentative D call: TRBD1 (5 bases). Trimming took off 4 bases at V and 4 bases at J, with 14 bases between the two ends. This CDR3 is built from 14 residues. The germline V gene encodes CDR1 SGHRS and CDR2 YFSETQ. DNA of the CDR3: TGCGCCAGCAGCAAGCTGGGGGTCGGCACTGAAGCTTTCTTT. Protein sequence: CASSKLGVGTEAFF.

V gene TRBV30 combines with J gene TRBJ2-7; D remains ambiguous. Trimming removed 0 bases from V and 3 bases from J, with 12 bases in between. Looked up from germline, CDR1 is GTSNPN and CDR2 is SVGIG (reference sequence). The CDR3 runs 14 residues. The CDR3 spells CAWSVIRPIYEQYF. The CDR3 nucleotides are TGTGCCTGGAGTGTTATCCGACCAATCTACGAGCAGTACTTC.

This clone was found a few times. J is TRBJ1-5 and V is TRBV10-2; 7 bases line up with TRBD1. The CDR3 runs 14 residues. In germline, CDR1 is WSHSY, CDR2 SAAADI. Losses at the gene ends were 6 bases for V and 3 bases for J; bases not matched to a gene: 5. CDR3 in DNA: TGCGCCAGCAGAGAAGGACAGGTCAATCAGCCCCAGCATTTT. Protein: CASREGQVNQPQHF.

The chain recombines TRBV29-1 with TRBJ2-7, with 7 bases lining up with TRBD1. This CDR3 has 13 amino acids. Trimming removed 7 bases from V and 0 bases from J; junction bases left unmatched: 6. In germline, CDR1 is SQVTM, CDR2 ANQGSEA. This CDR3 reads CSAQTGPSYEQYF. As DNA, the CDR3 is TGCAGCGCCCAGACAGGGCCCTCCTACGAGCAGTACTTC.

This clone rates as medium-sized. The chain couples TRBV5-1 to TRBJ2-1; D unresolved. Trimming pared 4 bases from V and 11 bases from J, leaving 16 bases between. Germline CDR1 and CDR2: SGHRS and YFSETQ. The CDR3 has 13 residues. CDR3 loop: CASSQTTVRQQFF. The CDR3 DNA is TGCGCCAGCAGCCAAACTACTGTGAGGCAGCAGTTCTTC.

V is TRBV6-6 and J is TRBJ1-1, with no clear D. Per the germline V gene, CDR1 is MNHNY and CDR2 is SVGAGI (reference sequence). Trimming stripped 2 bases from V and 7 bases from J, with 11 bases between. The CDR3 runs 13 residues. The chain's CDR3 is CASSYGDRVEAFF. CDR3 DNA sequence: TGTGCCAGCAGTTACGGAGACCGGGTTGAAGCTTTCTTT.

The V and J genes are TRBV5-1 and TRBJ2-2; a weak D match, TRBD2 (5 bases). Deletions cut 3 bases from V and 0 bases from J, with 12 bases between. The CDR3 contains 16 residues. Germline V CDR1 and CDR2: SGHRS, YFSETQ. As DNA, the CDR3 is TGCGCCAGCAGCTCGGACCCACTAGCGAACACCGGGGAGCTGTTTTTT. Residues: CASSSDPLANTGELFF.

The rearrangement links TRBV5-6 to TRBJ2-1; D unclear. V was cut by 0 bases and J by 9 bases, with 4 bases left in between. This CDR3 has 11 amino acids. The germline gives CDR1 SGHDT, CDR2 YYEEEE. The CDR3 is CASSLGFEQFF. CDR3 nucleotides: TGTGCCAGCAGCTTGGGGTTTGAGCAGTTCTTC.

V is TRBV6-1 and J is TRBJ2-7; 7 bases are shared with TRBD1. V was clipped by 8 bases and J by 3 bases; unmatched bases: 7. CDR3 length: 13 residues. Germline V gives CDR1 MNHNS, CDR2 SASEGT. The CDR3 is CASARTGDYEQYF. CDR3 bases: TGTGCCAGCGCGAGGACAGGAGACTACGAGCAGTACTTC.

This clone was found once. The chain carries TRBV2 and TRBJ1-2; D gene unclear. The germline CDR1 and CDR2 sequences are SNHLY and FYNNEI. The CDR3 covers 14 residues. V dropped 3 bases and J dropped 0 bases, with 8 bases sitting between them. CDR3: CASSDRRANYGYTF. For the CDR3, the DNA is TGTGCCAGCAGTGATCGGAGAGCTAACTATGGCTACACCTTC.

The chain uses TRBV7-3 and TRBJ2-6, with 7 bases fitting TRBD2. The CDR3 runs 16 residues. CDR1 SGHTA and CDR2 FQGTGA come from the germline V gene. V lost 5 bases and J lost 0; bases outside the gene matches: 4. Here the CDR3 reads CASSRGGSSGANVLTF. Written as DNA, the CDR3 is TGTGCCAGCAGCCGGGGCGGGAGCTCTGGGGCCAACGTCCTGACTTTC. The complete variable domain, with remaining parts taken from reference TRBV7-3 and TRBJ2-6, reads GAGVSQTPSNKVTEKGKYVELRCDPISGHTALYWYRQSLGQGPEFLIYFQGTGAADDSGLPNDRFFAVRPEGSVSTLKIQRTERGDSAVYLCASSRGGSSGANVLTFGAGSRLTVL.

This clone was detected once. The chain joins TRBV11-2 to TRBJ1-1; no clear D. The CDR3 length is 12 residues. V was cut by 1 base and J by 7 bases, with 7 bases left in between. Germline CDR1 SGHAT, CDR2 FQNNGV. CDR3 nucleotide sequence: TGTGCCAGCAGCTTAGGTGCAGTTGAAGCTTTCTTT. Translated, it gives CASSLGAVEAFF.

The chain couples TRBV9 to TRBJ2-7; TRBD2 matches 12 bases. The CDR3 loop spans 15 amino acids. Germline V lookup: CDR1 SGDLS, CDR2 YYNGEE. J gave up 7 bases and V 0 bases, and 5 bases lay outside the gene matches. This CDR3 reads CASSVGLAGAGEQYF. In DNA, the CDR3 is TGTGCCAGCAGCGTAGGACTAGCGGGAGCTGGGGAGCAGTACTTC.

The CDR3 here is CAPRRAGGNSPLHF. For the CDR3, the DNA is TGTGCCCCACGGCGGGCAGGGGGTAATTCACCCCTCCACTTT. The V call is TRBV21-1, the J call TRBJ1-6; the table's D call, TRBD1, was not checked against the DNA. TRBV21-1 is marked as a pseudogene. The CDR3 sequence is 14 residues long.

A single count supports this clone. Mismatch with germline at one junction end may stem from a read error. The rearrangement uses TRBV6-1 and TRBJ2-7, with 10 bases fitting TRBD2. The CDR3 runs 15 residues. Germline V gives CDR1 MNHNS, CDR2 SASEGT. CDR3 residues: CASSGASGGYYEQCF. The CDR3 DNA follows: TGTGCCAGCAGTGGAGCTAGCGGGGGATACTACGAGCAGTGCTTC.

This chain links TRBV6-6 with TRBJ2-5; possible D gene TRBD2, 5 bases. The tail of the sequence fits TRBJ2-7 better, so the J call may be wrong. The CDR3 is made up of 14 amino acids. Germline V gives CDR1 MNHNY, CDR2 SVGAGI (reference sequence). CDR3 region: CASSYSEGGNEQYF. As DNA, the CDR3 is TGTGCCAGCAGTTACTCAGAGGGTGGCAACGAGCAGTACTTC.

This clone was seen a handful of times. This chain uses TRBV5-1 with TRBJ1-1, with TRBD1 as a possible D gene (5 bases). This CDR3 is built from 14 residues. V was pared by 4 bases and J by 3 bases, with 13 bases between. Germline V gene lookup returns CDR1 SGHRS and CDR2 YFSETQ. Here the CDR3 DNA reads TGCGCCAGCAGCGGGGACGGAGGAGACACTGAAGCTTTCTTT. Amino acid sequence: CASSGDGGDTEAFF.

Here the CDR3 reads CASRSTMFMNTEAFF. CDR3 bases: TGTGCCAGCAGGTCAACCATGTTCATGAACACTGAAGCTTTCTTT. This sequence joins TRBV5-5 and TRBJ1-1; the D is unclear. Germline loops: CDR1 SGHKS, CDR2 YYEKEE (reference sequence). The CDR3 runs 15 residues. Trimming cost V 5 bases and J 0 bases, with 14 bases left between them. Looking up the rest from reference TRBV5-5 and TRBJ1-1 gives the full variable domain: DAGVTQSPTHLIKTRGQQVTLRCSPISGHKSVSWYQQVLGQGPQFIFQYYEKEERGRGNFPDRFSARQFPNYSSELNVNALLLGDSALYLCASRSTMFMNTEAFFGQGTRLTVV.

The rearrangement links TRBV14 to TRBJ2-5; D is uncertain. V gave up 1 base and J gave up 2 bases, with 8 bases separating them. This CDR3 has 14 residues. CDR1 is SGHDN, CDR2 FVKESK, per germline. CDR3 amino acids: CASSQVGIQETQYF. The CDR3 DNA follows: TGTGCCAGCAGCCAAGTAGGAATACAAGAGACCCAGTACTTC.

The CDR3 nucleotides are TGTGCCAGCAGCTCCTACAGGGGGCTCGAGCAGTACTTC. It yields the protein CASSSYRGLEQYF. J is TRBJ2-7 and V is TRBV7-2; TRBD1 matches 9 bases. There are 13 residues in the CDR3. Unmatched junction bases numbered 4, after V lost 4 bases and J lost 6 bases. Germline values: CDR1 SGHTA, CDR2 FQGNSA.

The chain recombines TRBV5-8 with TRBJ2-1; possible D gene TRBD1, 6 bases. V lost 2 bases, J lost 12 bases, and 18 bases lay in between. CDR1 is SGHTS, CDR2 YDEGEE, per germline. The CDR3 has 14 amino acids. The CDR3 spells CASSFPPQGPGQFF. The CDR3 bases are TGTGCCAGCAGCTTTCCCCCCCAGGGGCCAGGGCAGTTCTTC.

The genes are TRBV27 and TRBJ2-1, with TRBD2 matching 7 bases. V dropped 5 bases and J dropped 7; count of bases not matched to a gene: 11. In germline, CDR1 is MNHEY, CDR2 SMNVEV (reference sequence). There are 15 residues in the CDR3. CDR3 sequence (DNA): TGTGCCAGCAGTATGCGAGCGGGGATGGCTAATGAGCAGTTCTTC. Its translation: CASSMRAGMANEQFF.

This chain joins TRBV5-1 and TRBJ1-1; D unclear. V gave up 0 bases and J gave up 2 bases, with 8 bases separating them. The CDR3 spans 14 residues. Germline V gene data show CDR1 as SGHRS and CDR2 as YFSETQ. This CDR3 reads CASSLGIRNTEAFF. The CDR3 DNA is TGCGCCAGCAGCTTGGGGATCCGAAACACTGAAGCTTTCTTT.